This T cell receptor (beta chain) was recovered during a study of blood T cell repertoires in COVID-19. Study-level background: PBMCs, B-cell-depleted T cells, or T cells were the source of the cDNA or gDNA that made up the material.

The V and J ends lost 6 bases and 4 bases respectively, with 4 bases between them. CDR1 and CDR2 (germline): MNHEY, SVGAGI. CDR3 length: 11 amino acids. Participants reported their clinical history, and cohort assignment relied on those reports. Original methodology: Cell counts per sample came from amplifying reference gene primers. Sequencing used immunoSEQ multiplex PCR; TCRdb keeps in-frame clones, though not all of them. Clonal size and the V and J genes are those of that table, whereas D and trimming came from the DNA. This table has about 210,000 clones, approximately 88% appearing once. The chain recombines TRBV6-5 with TRBJ1-5; D gene ambiguous. Material: PBMCs or T cells enriched from blood (not recorded which). This receptor was taken from a woman aged 40 to 49 with acute COVID-19. CDR3 sequence reads: CASRLNQPQHF. The CDR3 DNA reads TGTGCCAGCAGGCTAAATCAGCCCCAGCATTTT.